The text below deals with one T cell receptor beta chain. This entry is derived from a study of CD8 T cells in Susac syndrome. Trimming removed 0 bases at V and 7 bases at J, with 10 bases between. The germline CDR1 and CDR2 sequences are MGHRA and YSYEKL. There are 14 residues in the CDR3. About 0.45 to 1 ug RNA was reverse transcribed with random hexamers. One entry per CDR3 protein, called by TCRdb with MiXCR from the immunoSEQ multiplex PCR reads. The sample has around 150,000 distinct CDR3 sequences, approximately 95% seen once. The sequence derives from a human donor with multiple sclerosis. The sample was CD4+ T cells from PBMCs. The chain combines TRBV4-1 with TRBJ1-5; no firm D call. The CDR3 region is CASSQDPGNQPQHF. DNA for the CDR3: TGCGCCAGCAGCCAAGATCCCGGGAACCAGCCCCAGCATTTT.